This T cell receptor beta chain is from a study of CD8+CD57+ T cells in acquired aplastic anemia. Study in general: Sorted CD4+ and CD8+ cells yielded DNA averaging around 3.2 ug.

Study-wide points: Found in both controls and patients were some 31 CD8+ CDR3 sequences.

Genomic DNA acted as the template from which TCR beta VDJ combination and CDR3 sequence profiling were carried out. TCRdb fed the reads into MiXCR, producing one record per CDR3 protein. The repertoire has 170,000 or so distinct CDR3 sequences, around 60% of them found once; the top ten carry about two fifths. Selection for sequencing was limited to patients who had shown CD8+CD57+ cell expansion by flow cytometry. With no exception, the patients had severe acquired aplastic anemia. The blood sampling took place in patients who had so far received no therapy. The V and J ends lost 2 bases and 4 bases respectively, with 8 bases between them. Germline V CDR1 and CDR2: SNHLY, FYNNEI. The CDR3 sequence is 14 residues long. About this clonotype itself: Its antigen is unidentified.

The sequencing sample was made of sorted CD4+, CD8+, or CD8+CD57+ T cells (not recorded which) from PBMCs. This receptor was identified in a human donor with aplastic anemia. This chain uses TRBV2 with TRBJ1-4; no reliable D call. The DNA for the CDR3 is TGTGCCAGCAGTGAAAGGCCAGTTAATGAAAAACTGTTTTTT. Its protein product is CASSERPVNEKLFF.